The 9 T cell receptor beta chains presented below share a single source sample, sequenced in a study of tumor-infiltrating lymphocytes in localized non-small cell lung cancer (dated by TCRdb to the early 2020s). Library preparation employed the immunoSEQ multiplex PCR assay. This immuneACCESS table, as held by TCRdb, lists in-frame sequences with V and J called but not all clones. Of the missing ones, under half trace to an unresolved V gene in checked studies; the others have no known cause. This sample comprises thousands of clones, 71% of them detected only once. 6.5% of the sample goes to the ten largest clones. The material sequenced was uninvolved lung tissue not adjacent to the tumor. The receptors come from a human donor with non-small cell lung cancer.

The V gene is TRBV7-6, the J gene TRBJ1-6; 9 bases line up with TRBD1. The V gene's germline CDR1 is SGHVS and CDR2 FNYEAQ. The CDR3 is 16 residues long. With V trimmed by 5 bases and J by 7 bases, 9 bases remained unmatched. CDR3 region: CASSQGQGHTNSPLHF. The DNA of the CDR3 is TGTGCCAGCAGCCAGGGACAGGGCCATACCAATTCACCCCTCCACTTT.

This chain uses TRBV7-9 with TRBJ2-1; 7 nucleotides line up with TRBD1. Germline CDR1 is SEHNR and CDR2 is FQNEAQ (reference sequence). The ends lost 1 base at V and 0 bases at J; junction bases unmatched: 3. This CDR3 spans 16 amino acids. The CDR3 DNA follows: TGTGCCAGCAGCTTAGGGACAGGCCTCTCCTACAATGAGCAGTTCTTC. Amino acid sequence: CASSLGTGLSYNEQFF.

The rearrangement uses TRBV7-6 and TRBJ1-5, with a possible D match to TRBD1 (5 bases). Germline-derived CDR1 and CDR2 are SGHVS and FNYEAQ. The CDR3 extends over 13 amino acids. Trimming shortened V by 2 bases and J by 7 bases, and 9 bases separated the two germline ends. The CDR3 DNA is TGTGCCAGCAGCTTATCGGAGGGGCAGCCCCAGCATTTT. This gives the protein CASSLSEGQPQHF.

V and J are TRBV28 and TRBJ1-2, with a weak D call TRBD1 (6 bases). V was pared by 9 bases and J by 7 bases, with 18 bases between. The CDR3 is made up of 13 amino acids. Germline assignment: CDR1 MDHEN and CDR2 SYDVKM. The CDR3 reads CASSLLGGLGYTF. As DNA, the CDR3 is TGTGCCAGTAGCCTTCTCGGGGGGCTTGGCTACACCTTC.

The chain has TRBV19 and TRBJ1-1, with D perhaps TRBD1 (5 bases). CDR3 size: 15 residues. Germline CDR1 is LNHDA and CDR2 is SQIVND (reference sequence). V was clipped by 9 bases and J by 4 bases, with 21 bases between them. CDR3 coding DNA: TGTGCCAGCAAATACCTTCCGGGACCAGGCACTGAAGCTTTCTTT. Translated: CASKYLPGPGTEAFF.

This chain connects TRBV30 to TRBJ1-2; 8 nucleotides align to TRBD1. The V gene's germline CDR1 is GTSNPN and CDR2 SVGIG (reference sequence). V lost 0 bases and J lost 3; bases outside the gene matches: 12. The length of the CDR3 is 17 residues. The CDR3 protein is CAWSVPFRGHGDYGYTF. The CDR3 DNA follows: TGTGCCTGGAGTGTCCCCTTCAGGGGGCATGGGGACTATGGCTACACCTTC.

The chain employs TRBV28 and TRBJ2-7, with TRBD1 as a possible D gene (6 bases). The CDR3 runs to 12 residues. Between the trimmed V and J ends, which lost 6 bases and 7 bases, there was a span of 13 bases. Germline CDR1 and CDR2: MDHEN and SYDVKM. CDR3 sequence reads: CASSLDRTEQYF. CDR3 DNA: TGTGCCAGCAGCCTAGACAGGACGGAGCAGTACTTC.

The rearrangement joins TRBV7-9 to TRBJ2-3, with TRBD2 matching over 9 bases. In germline, CDR1 is SEHNR, CDR2 FQNEAQ (reference sequence). V dropped 3 bases and J dropped 3; count of bases not matched to a gene: 10. CDR3 length: 17 residues. As DNA, the CDR3 is TGTGCCAGCAGCTTGGGAAGTAGCGGGAGTAGGACAGATACGCAGTATTTT. Amino acids: CASSLGSSGSRTDTQYF. The full variable domain, rest sourced from reference TRBV7-9 and TRBJ2-3, is DTGVSQNPRHKITKRGQNVTFRCDPISEHNRLYWYRQTLGQGPEFLTYFQNEAQLEKSRLLSDRFSAERPKGSFSTLEIQRTEQGDSAMYLCASSLGSSGSRTDTQYFGPGTRLTVL.

The chain employs TRBV5-1 and TRBJ2-7; TRBD2 matches 9 bases. The germline V gene has CDR1 SGHRS and CDR2 YFSETQ. The CDR3 totals 15 residues. V lost 2 bases and J lost 0; bases outside the gene matches: 3. Here the CDR3 reads CASSFGLASSYEQYF. DNA for the CDR3: TGCGCCAGCAGCTTCGGACTAGCGAGCTCCTACGAGCAGTACTTC.